This TCR beta chain was documented in a study of Ad26.COV2.S vaccination and SARS-CoV-2 variants. Study-wide background: Ad26.COV2.S arm of COV1001 included the donor. The authors gave Ad26.COV2.S intramuscularly, either once or twice 56 days apart.

Here immunoSEQ multiplex PCR was the method, and the copy in TCRdb shows in-frame clones only, minus some. The profile shows hundreds of thousands of clones, 80% to 95% of them singletons. The treatment here: 15 to 20 received Ad26.COV2.S at low or high dose, single or two shots; 5 received placebo; per-sample allocation not given. Following the first vaccine or placebo injection, samples were taken on day 63. It was Wuhan-strain SARS-CoV-2 spike that the Ad26 vaccine vector expressed. Study-level findings and limits: Quantification of TCR breadth and depth may have yielded underestimates of total T cell responses.

A remark on this clone: Its cognate antigen is unknown.

V shed 4 bases and J shed 2 bases, with 10 bases lying between them. Germline CDR1 SGHRS, CDR2 YFSETQ. The CDR3 consists of 14 residues. The sequenced sample was peripheral blood, obtained in a trial of Ad26.COV2.S vaccine versus placebo. The V and J genes are TRBV5-1 and TRBJ1-3; D is undetermined. This clonotype was obtained from a person aged 18-60 years who received the Ad26.COV2.S COVID-19 vaccine or a placebo. The CDR3 DNA follows: TGCGCCAGCAGCGCGCGGGATCCTGGAAACACCATATATTTT. Translation: CASSARDPGNTIYF.